In this sample, the clone carrying this TCR beta chain turned up a few times. What it binds is unknown. Staining for CD45RO/CCR7/CD25/CD127/CD95/CD27 allowed sorting of CD4+ naive, central memory, regulatory and stem cell-like memory cells. Germline CDR1 reads GTSNPN; CDR2 reads SVGIG (reference sequence). CDR3 length: 14 amino acids. Trimming cost V 2 bases and J 1 base, with 11 bases left between them. TCRB transcripts that were expressed got sequenced, as all of the isolated RNA had been reverse transcribed. The repertoire was sequenced with immunoSEQ multiplex PCR; TCRdb's copy has only in-frame clones and lacks some. The repertoire holds about 140,000 clones, with 6.9% as singletons. This sample is drawn from a study of beta chain features in type 1 diabetes. General study points: Among type 1 diabetes patients, VDJ junctions had fewer insertions and more deletions. In every one of the four CD4+ subsets, TCRB CDR3s were moderately but significantly shorter in Type 1 diabetes patients.

J is TRBJ1-1 and V is TRBV30; D is perhaps TRBD1 (6 bases). The source is a woman in her twenties or thirties in good health. Sequenced input: central memory CD4+ T cells from blood. The CDR3 protein is CAWSSDRPNTEAFF. In nucleotides, the CDR3 is TGTGCCTGGAGTTCCGACAGGCCGAACACTGAAGCTTTCTTT. Complete variable domain (other parts from reference TRBV30 and TRBJ1-1): SQTIHQWPATLVQPVGSPLSLECTVEGTSNPNLYWYRQAAGRGLQLLFYSVGIGQISSEVPQNLSASRPQDRQFILSSKKLLLSDSGFYLCAWSSDRPNTEAFFGQGTRLTVV.